The T cell receptor (beta chain) described here comes from a study of blood T cell repertoires in COVID-19. Germline-derived CDR1 and CDR2 are SGHDT and YYEEEE. The CDR3 is 17 amino acids. Trimming at V came to 0 bases and at J to 2 bases, leaving 10 bases not matched to a gene. As handled by the study authors: Amplification with reference gene primers provided the estimates of nucleated cell counts. The method was immunoSEQ multiplex PCR; TCRdb's version includes in-frame clones alone and lacks a portion of them. That table gives V, J and clone size, and the DNA gave D and trimming. The sample yields 130,000 or so clones, around nine tenths seen once. Seattle researchers signed up patients amid active infection and tracked them longitudinally.

The chain has TRBV5-6 and TRBJ2-7; 8 bases are a match to TRBD1. This TCR was sampled from a man aged 55 to 70 with COVID-19, enrolled during active disease. The specimen sequenced was peripheral blood. CDR3 residues: CASSLVPGQVNPYEQYF. The CDR3 bases are TGTGCCAGCAGCTTGGTTCCGGGACAGGTAAATCCCTACGAGCAGTACTTC.